The T cell receptor (beta chain) described here comes from a study of spatial heterogeneity in lung cancer. By its share, this clonotype is medium-sized (0.01 to 0.1%). The antigen is not known. Germline V lookup: CDR1 MNHNS, CDR2 SASEGT. With 3 bases clipped from V and 10 bases from J, the junction kept 11 bases outside the gene matches. The CDR3 spans 15 residues. A distinct unique molecular identifier was carried by each TCR cDNA molecule. From the 5' RACE reads, TCRdb called clonotypes with MiXCR, one entry per CDR3 protein. Of more than 1,500 distinct CDR3 sequences listed, more than 4.5% are singletons. This sample's time point: sample taken at primary tumor resection. Material for sequencing was whole RNA from tumor, nontumor lung or frozen PBMC, left unsorted. Whole-study results and caveats: Ubiquitous and regional expanded TCR counts mirrored ubiquitous and regional nonsynonymous mutation counts, respectively. Mutation counts in tumors were tracked by counts of expanded intratumoral alpha and beta TCRs.

The specimen was lung tumor tissue, collected at surgery. The rearrangement links TRBV6-1 to TRBJ2-3; 9 nucleotides line up with TRBD1. This sequence originates from a male donor with early-stage non-small cell lung cancer. The CDR3 here is CASSEPGQGSWAQYF. The CDR3 DNA is TGTGCCAGCAGTGAGCCTGGACAGGGGAGTTGGGCGCAGTATTTT.